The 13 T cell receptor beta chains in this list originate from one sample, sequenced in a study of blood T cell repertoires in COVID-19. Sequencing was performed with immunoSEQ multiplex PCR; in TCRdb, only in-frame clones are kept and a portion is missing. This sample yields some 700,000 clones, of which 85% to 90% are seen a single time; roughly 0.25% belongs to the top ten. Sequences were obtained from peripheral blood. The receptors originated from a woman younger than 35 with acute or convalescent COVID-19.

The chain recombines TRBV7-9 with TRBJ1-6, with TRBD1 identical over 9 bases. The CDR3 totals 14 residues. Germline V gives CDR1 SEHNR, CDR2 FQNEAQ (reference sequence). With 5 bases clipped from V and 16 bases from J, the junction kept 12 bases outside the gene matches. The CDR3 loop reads CASSLLGQGHRLHF. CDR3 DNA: TGTGCCAGCAGCCTACTGGGACAGGGACATCGGCTCCACTTT.

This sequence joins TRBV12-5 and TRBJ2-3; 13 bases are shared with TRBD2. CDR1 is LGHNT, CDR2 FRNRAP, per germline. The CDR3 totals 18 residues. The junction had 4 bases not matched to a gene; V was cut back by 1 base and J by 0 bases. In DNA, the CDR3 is TGTGCTAGTGGTTTGGGACTAGCGGGGGGTACTAGCACAGATACGCAGTATTTT. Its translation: CASGLGLAGGTSTDTQYF.

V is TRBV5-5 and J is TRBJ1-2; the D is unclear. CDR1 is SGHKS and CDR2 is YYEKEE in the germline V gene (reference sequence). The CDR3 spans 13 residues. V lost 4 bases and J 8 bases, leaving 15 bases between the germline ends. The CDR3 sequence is CASSPAQRNGYTF. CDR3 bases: TGTGCCAGCAGCCCAGCCCAGAGGAACGGCTACACCTTC.

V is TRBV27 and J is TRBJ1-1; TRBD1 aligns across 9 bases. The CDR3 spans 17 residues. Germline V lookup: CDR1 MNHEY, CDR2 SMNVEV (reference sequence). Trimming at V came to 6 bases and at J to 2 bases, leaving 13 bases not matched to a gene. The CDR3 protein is CASRTTGGNLINTEAFF. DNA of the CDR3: TGTGCCAGCAGAACCACAGGGGGCAATCTGATCAACACTGAAGCTTTCTTT.

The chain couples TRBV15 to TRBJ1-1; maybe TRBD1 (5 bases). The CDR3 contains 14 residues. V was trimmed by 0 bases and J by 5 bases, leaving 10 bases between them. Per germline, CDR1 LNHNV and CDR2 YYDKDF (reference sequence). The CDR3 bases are TGTGCCACCAGCAGAGATCTGGGGGGGACTGAAGCTTTCTTT. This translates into CATSRDLGGTEAFF.

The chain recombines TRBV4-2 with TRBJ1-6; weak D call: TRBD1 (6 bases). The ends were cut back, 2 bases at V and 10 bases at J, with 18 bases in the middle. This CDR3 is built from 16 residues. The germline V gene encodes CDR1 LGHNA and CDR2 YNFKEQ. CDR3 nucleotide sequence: TGTGCCAGCAGCCAAATAGGACAGCCGGCCGGATCACCCCTCCACTTT. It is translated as CASSQIGQPAGSPLHF.

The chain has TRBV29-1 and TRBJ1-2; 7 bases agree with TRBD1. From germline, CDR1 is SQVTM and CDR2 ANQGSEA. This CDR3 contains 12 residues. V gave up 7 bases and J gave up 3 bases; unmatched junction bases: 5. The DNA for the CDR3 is TGCAGCGCTCGAACAGGGGACTATGGCTACACCTTC. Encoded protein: CSARTGDYGYTF.

The DNA for the CDR3 is TGTGCCAGCAGTTATGGAGGGGGCGGAAACATTCAGTACTTC. Its translation is CASSYGGGGNIQYF. The V call is TRBV6-2 or TRBV6-3, the J call TRBJ2-4; D is perhaps TRBD1 (7 bases). The germline V and J ends were trimmed by 3 bases and 6 bases, with 12 bases remaining between them. This CDR3 contains 14 residues. Germline loops: CDR1 MNHEY, CDR2 SVGEGT.

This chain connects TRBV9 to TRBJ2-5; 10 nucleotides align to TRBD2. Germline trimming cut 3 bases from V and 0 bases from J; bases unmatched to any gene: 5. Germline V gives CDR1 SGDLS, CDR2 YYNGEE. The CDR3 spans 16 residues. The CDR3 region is CASSAGAGGYQETQYF. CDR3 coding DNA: TGTGCCAGCAGCGCTGGAGCGGGGGGGTACCAAGAGACCCAGTACTTC.

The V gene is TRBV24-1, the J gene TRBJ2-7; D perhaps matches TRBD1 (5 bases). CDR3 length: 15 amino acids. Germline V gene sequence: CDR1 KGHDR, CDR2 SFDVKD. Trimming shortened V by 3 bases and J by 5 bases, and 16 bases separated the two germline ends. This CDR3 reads CATSDPTALGDEQYF. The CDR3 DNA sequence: TGTGCCACCAGTGATCCCACAGCCCTAGGGGACGAGCAGTACTTC.

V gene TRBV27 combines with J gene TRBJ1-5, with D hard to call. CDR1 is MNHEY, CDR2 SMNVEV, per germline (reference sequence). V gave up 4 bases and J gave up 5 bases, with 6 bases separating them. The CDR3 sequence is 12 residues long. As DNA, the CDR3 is TGTGCCAGCAGTTCAGGTTATCAGCCCCAGCATTTT. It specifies CASSSGYQPQHF.

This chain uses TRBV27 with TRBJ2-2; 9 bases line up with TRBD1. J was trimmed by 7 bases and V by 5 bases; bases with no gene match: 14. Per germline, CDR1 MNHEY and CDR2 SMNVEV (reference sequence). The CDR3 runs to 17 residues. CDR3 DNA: TGTGCCAGCAGTCTGTACAGGGGGCTAAAGAGTATCGGGGAGCTGTTTTTT. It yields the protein CASSLYRGLKSIGELFF.

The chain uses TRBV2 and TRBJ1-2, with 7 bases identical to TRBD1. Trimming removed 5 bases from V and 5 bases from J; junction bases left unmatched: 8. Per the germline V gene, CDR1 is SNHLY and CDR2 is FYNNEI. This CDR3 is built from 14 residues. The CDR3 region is CASSPRTGGYGYTF. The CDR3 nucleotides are TGTGCCAGCAGTCCCCGGACAGGAGGTTATGGCTACACCTTC.